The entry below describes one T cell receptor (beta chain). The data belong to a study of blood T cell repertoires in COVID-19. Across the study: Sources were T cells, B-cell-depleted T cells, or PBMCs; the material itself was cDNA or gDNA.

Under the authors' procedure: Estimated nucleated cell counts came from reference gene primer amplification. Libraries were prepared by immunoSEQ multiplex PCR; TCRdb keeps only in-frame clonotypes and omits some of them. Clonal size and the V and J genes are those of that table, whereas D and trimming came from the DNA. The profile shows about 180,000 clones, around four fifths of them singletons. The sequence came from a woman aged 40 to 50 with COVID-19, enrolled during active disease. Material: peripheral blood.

CDR3 bases: TGCGCCAGCAGCCCCCCCGGAGCGGGAGCAAACGAGCAGTACTTC. This codes for CASSPPGAGANEQYF. This chain joins TRBV4-1 and TRBJ2-7, with 8 nucleotides matching TRBD2. Germline V CDR1 and CDR2: MGHRA, YSYEKL. The V segment lost 4 bases and the J segment 5 bases; nucleotides outside the gene matches: 10. The CDR3 totals 15 residues.